Listed below are T cell receptor beta chains from one sample, sequenced in a study of regulatory T cells in long-lasting Graves disease. In TCRdb, the multiplex PCR reads were re-called with MiXCR into one record per CDR3 protein. Of 530,000 or so distinct CDR3 sequences in the sample, 15% to 20% were seen once. The data were also submitted as part of a second study, on T cells in Graves' hyperthyroidism and ophthalmopathy.

This specimen was peripheral blood mononuclear cells (PBMCs), taken at new diagnosis, from a patient treated with antithyroid drugs. All receptors come from a man between 18 and 35 years old with Graves disease. CDR3s include the opening cysteine and the closing phenylalanine or tryptophan. D genes are given only for firm matches. Clone sizes are given selectively: once, few, many, or a class where the clone is expanded.

v_gene	abundance	d_gene	j_gene	CDR3nt	CDR3aa
TRBV6-9	many	.	TRBJ2-5	TGTGCCAGCAGTTTTCCGGGACGGGCACAAGAGACCCAGTACTTC	CASSFPGRAQETQYF
TRBV5-1	few	.	TRBJ2-6	TGCGCCAGCAGCTCGGACCTGGCTGGGGCCAACGTCCTGACTTTC	CASSSDLAGANVLTF
TRBV20-1	many	TRBD2	TRBJ2-1	TGCAGTTCTTTGTCTGGGACTAGCGGGAGTAATGAGCAGTTCTTC	CSSLSGTSGSNEQFF
TRBV15	.	.	TRBJ1-5	TGTGCCACCAGCAGAGATCGAACAGCCAATCAGCCCCAGCATTTT	CATSRDRTANQPQHF
TRBV29-1	.	.	TRBJ1-2	TGCAGCGTTGAAGGCGGAACAGGAGAAAACTATGGCTACACCTTC	CSVEGGTGENYGYTF
TRBV7-9	few	TRBD2	TRBJ2-1	TGTGCCAGCAGCTTATCACTAGCGGCAAACAATGAGCAGTTCTTC	CASSLSLAANNEQFF
TRBV27	few	.	TRBJ2-3	TGTGCCAGCAGTTTAGTAGCGGCGAAAGATACGCAGTATTTT	CASSLVAAKDTQYF
TRBV20-1	.	.	TRBJ2-2	TGCAGTGCCAACCGACAGGCGAACACCGGGGAGCTGTTTTTT	CSANRQANTGELFF
TRBV28	few	.	TRBJ1-3	TGTGCCAGCAGAGATCACTCTGGAAACACCATATATTTT	CASRDHSGNTIYF
TRBV5-5	.	.	TRBJ2-3	TGTGCCAGCAGCCCGCGCAGGGAATCCCTCACAGATACGCAGTATTTT	CASSPRRESLTDTQYF
TRBV12-3/TRBV12-4	many	.	TRBJ1-2	TGTGCCACGAGGAGGGAGGGCTATGGCTACACCTTC	CATRREGYGYTF
TRBV7-9	many	.	TRBJ2-3	TGTGCCAGCAGCTTAGCCAGCACCATCCCCGAGGATACGCAGTATTTT	CASSLASTIPEDTQYF
TRBV9	.	TRBD1	TRBJ2-7	TGTGCCAGCAGCGTAGAGGCGCAGGGGGTGTTGGAGCAGTACTTC	CASSVEAQGVLEQYF
TRBV28	many	TRBD1	TRBJ1-3	TGTGCCAGCAGTTTAATGAGGGGGCTCAAGAGCCCCTCCTCTGGAAACACCATATATTTT	CASSLMRGLKSPSSGNTIYF
TRBV6-2/TRBV6-3	few	TRBD2	TRBJ2-1	TGTGCCAGCAGGACGGGGGGGTTTAACTACAATGAGCAGTTCTTC	CASRTGGFNYNEQFF
TRBV20-1	.	TRBD1	TRBJ1-2	TGCAGTGCTAGATTCTCAGGGGGCAACTATGGCTACACCTTC	CSARFSGGNYGYTF
TRBV27	.	.	TRBJ1-5	TGTGCCAGCCTTGATCGGGGGGGCATGAGCAATCAGCCCCAGCATTTT	CASLDRGGMSNQPQHF
TRBV4-1	.	.	TRBJ2-7	TGCGCCAGCAGCCAAGTACTACAAACCTACGAGCAGTACTTC	CASSQVLQTYEQYF
TRBV28	many	.	TRBJ2-2	TGTGCCAGCCCGAGTTTGAACACCGGGGAGCTGTTTTTT	CASPSLNTGELFF
TRBV11-2	.	TRBD2	TRBJ2-2	TGTGCCAGCAGCCATAGCGGGAGGGGCACCGGGGAGCTGCTTTTT	CASSHSGRGTGELLF
TRBV2	many	.	TRBJ1-5	TGTGCCAGCAGTGATTCGGGGGGCCGGCAGCCCCAGCATTTT	CASSDSGGRQPQHF
TRBV15	.	.	TRBJ1-2	TGTGCCACCAGCCTACTCCGGGGGATTCCGTATGGCTACACCTTC	CATSLLRGIPYGYTF
TRBV28	many	.	TRBJ2-2	TGTGCCAGCAGCCCTTTGGCCGGGGAGCTGTTTTTT	CASSPLAGELFF
TRBV6-1	.	.	TRBJ2-7	TGTGCCAGCAGACAGGGACATCAGAACGAGCAGTACTTC	CASRQGHQNEQYF
TRBV12-5	many	.	TRBJ2-1	TGTGCTAGTGGTTTGGTAACCAGCGGACACTACAATGAGCAGTTCTTC	CASGLVTSGHYNEQFF
TRBV11-2	many	.	TRBJ2-1	TGTGCCAGCAGCTTAACCAGGGGTGTTTGGGGTGAGCAGTTCTTC	CASSLTRGVWGEQFF
TRBV30	many	.	TRBJ1-2	TGTGCCTGGAGTCCGACTGCTAGTTATGGCTACACCTTC	CAWSPTASYGYTF